This TCR beta chain was sequenced for a study of cytomegalovirus exposure and HLA in healthy donors. Findings and limits, study-wide: About 87% or about 30% of the time was how often most TCR beta V segments were productive, according to an earlier analysis. CMV serostatus was the only recorded immune exposure for donors.

In the case of this clone: The antigen is unknown.

Germline loops: CDR1 SQVTM, CDR2 ANQGSEA. CDR3 size: 16 residues. Trimming took 4 bases from V and 0 from J, leaving 15 bases between them. PCR amplification relied on 60 Vbeta primers (plus 13 Jbeta primers). TCRdb's table, derived via immunoSEQ multiplex PCR, lists solely in-frame clones and lacks some. Of some 190,000 clones in the sample, approximately 84% were seen once. The TCR sequence derives from a girl between 5 and 17 years old in good health and CMV-seropositive. This chain connects TRBV29-1 to TRBJ2-2; D perhaps matches TRBD1 (6 bases). What was sequenced was PBMCs. The CDR3 protein is CSVGLNRAANTGELFF. The CDR3 nucleotides are TGCAGCGTTGGCCTAAACAGGGCAGCGAACACCGGGGAGCTGTTTTTT.